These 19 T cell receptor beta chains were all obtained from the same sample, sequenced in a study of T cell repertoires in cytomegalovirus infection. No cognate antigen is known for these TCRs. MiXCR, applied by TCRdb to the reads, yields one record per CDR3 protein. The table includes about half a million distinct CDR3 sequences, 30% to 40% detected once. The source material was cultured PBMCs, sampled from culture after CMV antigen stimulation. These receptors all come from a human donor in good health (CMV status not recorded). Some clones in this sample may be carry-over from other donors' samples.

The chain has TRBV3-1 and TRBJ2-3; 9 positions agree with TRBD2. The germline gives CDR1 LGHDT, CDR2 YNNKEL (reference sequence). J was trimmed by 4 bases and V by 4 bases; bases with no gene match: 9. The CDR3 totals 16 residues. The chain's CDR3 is CASSPKAAGGPDTQYF. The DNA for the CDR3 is TGTGCCAGCAGCCCTAAGGCGGCGGGAGGGCCAGATACGCAGTATTTT.

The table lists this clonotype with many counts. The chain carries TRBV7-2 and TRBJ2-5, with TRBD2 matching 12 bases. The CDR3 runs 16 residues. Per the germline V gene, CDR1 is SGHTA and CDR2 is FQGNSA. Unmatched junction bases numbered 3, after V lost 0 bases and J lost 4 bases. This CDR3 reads CASSLARGLAGETQYF. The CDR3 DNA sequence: TGTGCCAGCAGCTTAGCGCGGGGACTAGCGGGAGAGACCCAGTACTTC.

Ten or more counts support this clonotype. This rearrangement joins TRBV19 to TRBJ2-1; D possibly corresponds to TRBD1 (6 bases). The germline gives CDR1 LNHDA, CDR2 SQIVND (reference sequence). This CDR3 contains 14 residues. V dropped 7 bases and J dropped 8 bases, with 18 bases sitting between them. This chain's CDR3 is CASKKAGARYEQFF. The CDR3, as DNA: TGTGCCAGTAAGAAGGCAGGGGCTAGGTATGAGCAGTTCTTC.

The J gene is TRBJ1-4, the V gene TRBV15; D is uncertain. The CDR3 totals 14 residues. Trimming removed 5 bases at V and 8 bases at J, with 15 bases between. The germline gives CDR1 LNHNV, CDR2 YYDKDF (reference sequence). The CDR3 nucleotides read TGTGCCACCAGCCCCGGCTTAGGCGGGGAAAAACTGTTTTTT. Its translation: CATSPGLGGEKLFF.

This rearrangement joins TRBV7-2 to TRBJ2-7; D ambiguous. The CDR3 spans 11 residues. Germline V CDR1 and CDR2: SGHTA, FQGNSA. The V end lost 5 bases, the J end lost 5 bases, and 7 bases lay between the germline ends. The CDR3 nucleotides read TGTGCCAGCAGCACCATGCACGAGCAGTACTTC. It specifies CASSTMHEQYF.

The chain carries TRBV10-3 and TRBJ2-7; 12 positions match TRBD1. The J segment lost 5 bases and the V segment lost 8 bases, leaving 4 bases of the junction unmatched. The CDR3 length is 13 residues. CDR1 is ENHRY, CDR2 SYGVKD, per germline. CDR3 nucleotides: TGTGCCATCGAGGGGACAGGGGGCGACGAGCAGTACTTC. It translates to CAIEGTGGDEQYF.

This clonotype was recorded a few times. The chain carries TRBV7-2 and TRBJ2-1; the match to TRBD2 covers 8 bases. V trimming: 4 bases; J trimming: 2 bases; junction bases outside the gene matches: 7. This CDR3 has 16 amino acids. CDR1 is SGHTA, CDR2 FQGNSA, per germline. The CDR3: CASSSWSGGTYNEQFF. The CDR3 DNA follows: TGTGCCAGCAGCTCCTGGTCGGGAGGGACCTACAATGAGCAGTTCTTC.

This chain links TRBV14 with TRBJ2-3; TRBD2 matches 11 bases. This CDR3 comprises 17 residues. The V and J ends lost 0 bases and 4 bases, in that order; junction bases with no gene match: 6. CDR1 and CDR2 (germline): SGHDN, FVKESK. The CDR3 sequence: CASSQDLVAGGPDTQYF. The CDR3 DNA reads TGTGCCAGCAGCCAAGATCTGGTAGCGGGAGGGCCAGATACGCAGTATTTT.

CDR3 amino acids: CAGVDLAGGRETQYF. Written as DNA, the CDR3 is TGTGCCGGAGTCGACCTAGCGGGAGGGAGAGAGACCCAGTACTTC. J is TRBJ2-5 and V is TRBV2; 12 bases match TRBD2. With V trimmed by 11 bases and J by 4 bases, 11 bases remained unmatched. The CDR3 is 15 amino acids. CDR1 and CDR2 (germline): SNHLY, FYNNEI.

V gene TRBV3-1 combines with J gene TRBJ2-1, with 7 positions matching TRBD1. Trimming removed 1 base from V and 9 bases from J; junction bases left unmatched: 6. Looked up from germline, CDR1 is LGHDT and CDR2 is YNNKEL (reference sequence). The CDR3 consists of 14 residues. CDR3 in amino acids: CASSQVVGTAEQFF. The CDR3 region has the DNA TGTGCCAGCAGCCAAGTAGTGGGGACAGCTGAGCAGTTCTTC.

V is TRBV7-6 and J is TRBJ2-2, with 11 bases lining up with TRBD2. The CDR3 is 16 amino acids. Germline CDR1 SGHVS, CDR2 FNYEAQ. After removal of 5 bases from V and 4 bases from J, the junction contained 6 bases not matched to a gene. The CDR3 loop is CASSPGLAVTTGELFF. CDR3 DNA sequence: TGTGCCAGCAGCCCGGGACTAGCGGTAACCACCGGGGAGCTGTTTTTT.

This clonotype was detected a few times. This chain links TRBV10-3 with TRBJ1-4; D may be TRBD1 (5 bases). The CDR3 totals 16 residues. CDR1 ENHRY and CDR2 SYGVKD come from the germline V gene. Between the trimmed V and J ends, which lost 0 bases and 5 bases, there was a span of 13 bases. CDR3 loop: CAISESLRVPNEKLFF. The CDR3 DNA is TGTGCCATCAGTGAGTCTCTCAGGGTACCCAATGAAAAACTGTTTTTT.

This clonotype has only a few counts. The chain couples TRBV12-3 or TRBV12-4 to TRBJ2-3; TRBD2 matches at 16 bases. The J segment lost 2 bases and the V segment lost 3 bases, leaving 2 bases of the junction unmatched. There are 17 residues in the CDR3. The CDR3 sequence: CASSFGTSGRATDTQYF. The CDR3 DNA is TGTGCCAGCAGTTTTGGGACTAGCGGGAGGGCCACAGATACGCAGTATTTT.

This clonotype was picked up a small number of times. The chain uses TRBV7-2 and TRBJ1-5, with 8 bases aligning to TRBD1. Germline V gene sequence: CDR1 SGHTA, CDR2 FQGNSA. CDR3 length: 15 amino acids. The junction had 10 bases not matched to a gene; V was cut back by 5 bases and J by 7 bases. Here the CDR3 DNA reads TGTGCCAGCAGCCCCGGGGCAGGGGGCGGGCAGCCCCAGCATTTT. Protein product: CASSPGAGGGQPQHF.

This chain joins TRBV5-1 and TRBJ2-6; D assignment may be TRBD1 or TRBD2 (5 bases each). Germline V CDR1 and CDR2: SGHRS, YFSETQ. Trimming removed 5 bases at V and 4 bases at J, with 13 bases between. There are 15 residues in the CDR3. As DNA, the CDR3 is TGCGCCAGCAGGGGGGTGATCTCCGGGGCCAACGTCCTGACTTTC. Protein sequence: CASRGVISGANVLTF.

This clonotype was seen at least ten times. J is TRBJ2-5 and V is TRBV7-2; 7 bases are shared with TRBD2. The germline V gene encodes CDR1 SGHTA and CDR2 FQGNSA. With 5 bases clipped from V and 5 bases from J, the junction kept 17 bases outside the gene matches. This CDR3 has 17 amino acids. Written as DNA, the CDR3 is TGTGCCAGCAGCGTCGACGGGACTACCAACTGGGGGGAGACCCAGTACTTC. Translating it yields CASSVDGTTNWGETQYF.

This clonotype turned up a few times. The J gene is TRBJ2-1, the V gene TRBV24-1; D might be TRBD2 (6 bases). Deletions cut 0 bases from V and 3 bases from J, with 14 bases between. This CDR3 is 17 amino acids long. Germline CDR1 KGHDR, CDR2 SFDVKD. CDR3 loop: CATSDLLGTLNYNEQFF. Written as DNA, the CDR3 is TGTGCCACCAGTGATTTGCTGGGGACTCTGAACTACAATGAGCAGTTCTTC.

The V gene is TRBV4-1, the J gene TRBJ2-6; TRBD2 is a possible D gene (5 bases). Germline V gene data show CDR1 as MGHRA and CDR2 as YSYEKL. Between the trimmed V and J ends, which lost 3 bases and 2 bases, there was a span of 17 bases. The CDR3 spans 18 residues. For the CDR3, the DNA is TGCGCCAGCAGCCAGCCGGGAACGCAGAGGACTGGGGCCAACGTCCTGACTTTC. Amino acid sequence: CASSQPGTQRTGANVLTF.

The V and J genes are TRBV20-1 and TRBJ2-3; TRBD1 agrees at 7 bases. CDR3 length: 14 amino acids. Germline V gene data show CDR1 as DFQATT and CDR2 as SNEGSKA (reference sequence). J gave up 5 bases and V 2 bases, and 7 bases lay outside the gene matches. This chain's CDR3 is CSARFRGWIDTQYF. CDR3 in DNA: TGCAGTGCTAGATTCAGGGGGTGGATAGATACGCAGTATTTT.